The 22 T cell receptor beta chains below were found in one sample sequenced in a study of molecular identifiers for immune sequencing clone quantification (dated by TCRdb to the late 2010s). Preparation of the library involved PCR. These reads were obtained on an Illumina HiSeq 4000. Through fastp at Q25 and MiXCR, TCRdb rebuilt clones from the public reads, retaining in-frame beta chains. Each CDR3 protein appears once, grouped with its most common genes and DNA. This sample is represented by tens of thousands of distinct CDR3 sequences; over 15% of them were singletons. Around 0.8% of the sample lies in the top ten. Sequenced material: naive CD8+ T cells from blood, with Jurkat cell RNA spiked in. In the paper's terms, the cell subset or site label means: FACS-sorted CD8+CD4-CCR7+CD45RA+ naive T cells. These TCRs come from a human donor in good health. Some libraries in this study had Jurkat cell RNA spiked in.

Within the sample, this clonotype is medium-sized. The chain is built from TRBV7-2 and TRBJ2-1; the D is unclear. Trimming took 1 base from V and 3 from J, leaving 4 bases between them. Germline assignment: CDR1 SGHTA and CDR2 FQGNSA. This CDR3 contains 13 residues. CDR3: CASSLDSYNEQFF. CDR3 bases: TGTGCCAGCAGCTTAGACAGCTACAATGAGCAGTTCTTC.

Ten or more counts support this clonotype. The chain uses TRBV7-9 and TRBJ1-2; D is ambiguous. This CDR3 region has 13 residues. Germline CDR1 reads SEHNR; CDR2 reads FQNEAQ (reference sequence). V was pared by 3 bases and J by 4 bases, with 9 bases between. CDR3 sequence reads: CASSFTFSYGYTF. The CDR3, as DNA: TGTGCCAGCAGCTTTACGTTTAGCTATGGCTACACCTTC.

This clonotype was recorded many times. The genes are TRBV11-1 and TRBJ2-5, with D maybe TRBD1 (6 bases). Trimming took off 6 bases at V and 0 bases at J, with 11 bases between the two ends. Germline assignment: CDR1 SGHAT and CDR2 FQDESV (reference sequence). The CDR3 sequence is 14 residues long. The chain's CDR3 is CASRKGVYQETQYF. DNA for the CDR3: TGTGCCAGCAGAAAGGGGGTGTACCAAGAGACCCAGTACTTC.

This clonotype was recorded many times. The gene calls are TRBV30 and TRBJ2-7; 7 bases fit TRBD1. Per the germline V gene, CDR1 is GTSNPN and CDR2 is SVGIG (reference sequence). Unmatched junction bases numbered 5, after V lost 4 bases and J lost 2 bases. The CDR3 runs to 13 residues. Written as DNA, the CDR3 is TGTGCCTGGACTGGGGACAGAGCCTACGAGCAGTACTTC. The encoded protein is CAWTGDRAYEQYF.

There are many counts of this clonotype. The rearrangement links TRBV14 to TRBJ2-5; 7 bases are shared with TRBD1. The V gene end was trimmed by 6 bases and the J gene end by 0 bases; junction bases not matched to a gene: 4. Germline V gene data show CDR1 as SGHDN and CDR2 as FVKESK. The CDR3 covers 14 residues. CDR3 sequence: CASRGQANQETQYF. The CDR3 DNA sequence: TGTGCCAGCAGAGGACAGGCGAACCAAGAGACCCAGTACTTC.

Many counts were recorded for this clonotype. The chain is built from TRBV12-1 and TRBJ2-7; the table assigns TRBD1, which was not confirmed against the DNA. TRBV12-1 is marked as a pseudogene. CDR3 length: 12 residues. The CDR3 region is CASSPEGYEQYF. The CDR3 nucleotides are TGTGCCAGCAGCCCCGAGGGGTACGAGCAGTACTTC.

This clonotype was observed many times. The chain employs TRBV6-5 and TRBJ2-1; D perhaps matches TRBD2 (6 bases). V gave up 0 bases and J gave up 4 bases, with 10 bases separating them. Germline V CDR1 and CDR2: MNHEY, SVGAGI. This CDR3 is 15 amino acids long. CDR3 bases: TGTGCCAGCAGTTACTCGGTGGGGGGTTACAATGAGCAGTTCTTC. Translated: CASSYSVGGYNEQFF.

This clonotype was seen repeatedly, ten times or more. The chain uses TRBV20-1 and TRBJ2-3; a possible D gene is TRBD2 (6 bases). This CDR3 contains 15 residues. The V gene lost 0 bases and the J gene lost 3 bases, with 13 bases spanning the gap. Germline V lookup: CDR1 DFQATT, CDR2 SNEGSKA (reference sequence). CDR3 protein: CSAREEGNPTDTQYF. CDR3 nucleotides: TGCAGTGCTAGAGAGGAGGGAAATCCGACAGATACGCAGTATTTT.

This clonotype came up a few times. A read error may explain this, as a much larger clone is one base away. This CDR3 fails to terminate in the conserved phenylalanine or tryptophan, so it likely reflects a read error. The chain recombines TRBV6-5 with TRBJ2-7, with TRBD1 identical over 12 bases. The germline V gene has CDR1 MNHEY and CDR2 SVGAGI. The CDR3 loop spans 16 amino acids. J gave up 4 bases and V 9 bases, and 13 bases lay outside the gene matches. The CDR3 DNA follows: TGTGCCAGTTATCAAATGGGGGGACAGGGGGCTTACGAGCAGTACCTC. Protein sequence: CASYQMGGQGAYEQYL.

This clonotype was counted at least ten times. V gene TRBV4-1 combines with J gene TRBJ2-5; no definite D call. V lost 1 base and J 5 bases, leaving 11 bases between the germline ends. Germline CDR1 and CDR2: MGHRA and YSYEKL. The CDR3 covers 14 residues. The CDR3 DNA reads as TGCGCCAGCAGCCAAGGCCCAGCTTCCGAGACCCAGTACTTC. Translating gives CASSQGPASETQYF.

About this clonotype: Since a much larger clone is just one base distant, this may be a read error. The J gene is TRBJ2-5, the V gene TRBV27; TRBD2 might be the D (5 bases). The CDR3 is 13 residues long. Per germline, CDR1 MNHEY and CDR2 SMNVEV (reference sequence). V dropped 2 bases and J dropped 9 bases, with 13 bases sitting between them. The DNA of the CDR3 is TGTGCCAGCAGTTTAGGGGTCCTGGAGGCCCAGTACTTC. It codes for CASSLGVLEAQYF.

Many counts were recorded for this clonotype. The chain recombines TRBV28 with TRBJ1-5; D is uncertain. Trimming shortened V by 6 bases and J by 6 bases, and 12 bases separated the two germline ends. The CDR3 consists of 13 residues. Looked up from germline, CDR1 is MDHEN and CDR2 is SYDVKM. The CDR3 DNA sequence: TGTGCCAGCAGCCAACGACTTCCTCAGCCCCAGCATTTT. Translated, it gives CASSQRLPQPQHF.

Points on this clonotype: Possible read error: a much larger clone is one base away. This chain uses TRBV19 with TRBJ2-3; 8 bases line up with TRBD2. Germline V gene sequence: CDR1 LNHDA, CDR2 SQIVND (reference sequence). After removal of 9 bases from V and 2 bases from J, the junction contained 10 bases not matched to a gene. The CDR3 consists of 15 residues. For the CDR3, the DNA is TGTGCCAGCGGTCGGCTAGCGGGCGCCACAGATACGCAGTATTTT. The encoded protein is CASGRLAGATDTQYF. The whole variable domain, remainder taken from reference TRBV19 and TRBJ2-3, is DGGITQSPKYLFRKEGQNVTLSCEQNLNHDAMYWYRQDPGQGLRLIYYSQIVNDFQKGDIAEGYSVSREKKESFPLTVTSAQKNPTAFYLCASGRLAGATDTQYFGPGTRLTVL.

The rearrangement uses TRBV10-2 and TRBJ2-3; D may be TRBD2 (6 bases). The germline V and J ends were trimmed by 5 bases and 3 bases, with 21 bases remaining between them. This CDR3 contains 17 residues. CDR1 and CDR2 (germline): WSHSY, SAAADI. Here the CDR3 DNA reads TGCGCCAGCAGTCCCGGGACTCTCCGTGCACTGACAGATACGCAGTATTTT. Translating it yields CASSPGTLRALTDTQYF.

Comment on this clonotype: A much bigger clone sits one base away, suggesting this may be a read error. The rearrangement joins TRBV7-9 to TRBJ2-4; maybe TRBD2 (5 bases). This CDR3 has 16 amino acids. Germline CDR1 is SEHNR and CDR2 is FQNEAQ (reference sequence). CDR3 DNA: TGTGCCAGCAGCCCCCGGCGATGGACTCAAAAAAACATTCGGTACTTC. Translating gives CASSPRRWTQKNIRYF.

This clonotype occurred many times. The J gene is TRBJ1-1, the V gene TRBV30, with unresolved D. The ends were cut back, 0 bases at V and 5 bases at J, with 4 bases in the middle. The CDR3 consists of 11 residues. CDR1 is GTSNPN, CDR2 SVGIG, per germline (reference sequence). This CDR3 reads CAWSVGTEAFF. Written as DNA, the CDR3 is TGTGCCTGGAGTGTCGGGACTGAAGCTTTCTTT.

The CDR3 sequence is CASSLSIKKGQPQHF. CDR3 bases: TGTGCCAGCAGCCTCAGCATTAAGAAGGGACAGCCCCAGCATTTT. The chain links TRBV12-3 or TRBV12-4 to TRBJ1-5; no definite D call. The CDR3 extends over 15 amino acids. The germline V and J ends were trimmed by 6 bases and 7 bases, with 19 bases remaining between them.

This clonotype was observed at least ten times. The CDR3 region has the DNA TGTGCCACCAGCAGAGATCGGAACAGAGGGTTCACTGAAGCTTTCTTT. Its protein is CATSRDRNRGFTEAFF. The chain links TRBV15 to TRBJ1-1; D is ambiguous. V lost 0 bases to trimming and J lost 4 bases, with 15 bases between them. The germline V gene has CDR1 LNHNV and CDR2 YYDKDF (reference sequence). This CDR3 region has 16 residues.

CDR3 loop: CASSSTVRYEKLFF. Here the CDR3 DNA reads TGTGCCAGCAGTTCGACAGTTCGGTATGAAAAACTGTTTTTT. The chain joins TRBV27 to TRBJ1-4, with a tentative D call TRBD1 (5 bases). With 4 bases removed from V and 6 bases from J, the gap between germline ends came to 12 bases. CDR1 and CDR2 from the germline V gene are MNHEY and SMNVEV (reference sequence). The CDR3 contains 14 residues.

In its sample, this clonotype was seen many times. The genes are TRBV7-9 and TRBJ2-7; D gene ambiguous. CDR1 and CDR2 from the germline V gene are SEHNR and FQNEAQ (reference sequence). The CDR3 has 12 amino acids. V lost 0 bases and J lost 2, with 2 bases in between. The CDR3 sequence is CASSLAAYEQYF. Here the CDR3 DNA reads TGTGCCAGCAGCTTAGCGGCCTACGAGCAGTACTTC.

As to this clonotype: Possible read error: a much larger clone is one base away. This chain connects TRBV7-2 to TRBJ2-6; D perhaps matches TRBD2 (6 bases). The germline V gene encodes CDR1 SGHTA and CDR2 FQGNSA. The CDR3 covers 21 residues. CDR3 nucleotide sequence: TGTGCCAGCAGCCCCCGTCCAACGGAGGGTAGTCGTAGCTCTGGGGCCAACGTCCCGACTTTC. This gives the protein CASSPRPTEGSRSSGANVPTF.

This clonotype occurred many times. The rearrangement uses TRBV27 and TRBJ2-1; D assignment may be TRBD1 or TRBD2 (5 bases each). Germline CDR1 is MNHEY and CDR2 is SMNVEV (reference sequence). V was trimmed by 8 bases and J by 2 bases, leaving 13 bases between them. This CDR3 is built from 14 residues. The CDR3 protein is CASSIMGAYNEQFF. The CDR3 DNA follows: TGTGCCAGCTCTATAATGGGGGCCTACAATGAGCAGTTCTTC.